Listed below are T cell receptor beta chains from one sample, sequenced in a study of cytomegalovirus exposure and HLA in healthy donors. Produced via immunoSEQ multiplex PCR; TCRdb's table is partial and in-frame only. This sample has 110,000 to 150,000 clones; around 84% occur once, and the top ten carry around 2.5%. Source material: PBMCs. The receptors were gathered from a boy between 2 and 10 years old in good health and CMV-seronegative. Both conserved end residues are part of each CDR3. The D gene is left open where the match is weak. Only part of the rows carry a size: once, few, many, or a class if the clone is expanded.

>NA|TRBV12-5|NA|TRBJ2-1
TGTGCTAGTGGTTTGGGGCGACAGACCTACAATGAGCAGTTCTTC
CASGLGRQTYNEQFF
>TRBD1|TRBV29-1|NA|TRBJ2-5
TGCAGCGTTGGTCCGGGACAGGGTTTTTGCACCCAGTACTTC
CSVGPGQGFCTQYF
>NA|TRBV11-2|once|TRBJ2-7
TGTGCCAGCAGCTACCGGGACACTTACGAGCAGTACTTC
CASSYRDTYEQYF
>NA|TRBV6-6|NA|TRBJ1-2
TGTGCCAGCAGTTCGACAGGACTCGATGGCTACACCTTC
CASSSTGLDGYTF
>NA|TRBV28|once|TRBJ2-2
TGTGCCACGAGGGATCCGCCCGGGGAGCTGTTTTTT
CATRDPPGELFF
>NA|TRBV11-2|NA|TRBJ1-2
TGTGCCAGCAGCTTAGACACCGGGACATACTATGGCTACACCTTC
CASSLDTGTYYGYTF
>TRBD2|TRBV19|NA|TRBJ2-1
TGTGCCAGTAGTATCCTAGCGGGAGGATTTCGGTCCTACAATGAGCAGTTCTTC
CASSILAGGFRSYNEQFF
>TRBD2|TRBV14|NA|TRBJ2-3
TGTGCCAGCAGCCAAATAGCGGGGGTTCTCACAGATACGCAGTATTTT
CASSQIAGVLTDTQYF
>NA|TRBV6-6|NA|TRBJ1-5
TGTGCCAGCACCACCGGCGGGGGCGTCAGCAATCAGCCCCAGCATTTT
CASTTGGGVSNQPQHF
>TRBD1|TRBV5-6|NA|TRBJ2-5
TGTGCCAGCAGCTTGGAGACAGGGGTGAGAGAGACCCAGTACTTC
CASSLETGVRETQYF
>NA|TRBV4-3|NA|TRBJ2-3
TGCGCCAGCAGCCAAGATAGATTGGCAAACGGGCTAGCGACAGATACGCAGTATTTT
CASSQDRLANGLATDTQYF
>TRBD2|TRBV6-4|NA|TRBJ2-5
TGTGCCAGCAGTGACTCAGCGGGGGAGCAAGAGACCCAGTACTTC
CASSDSAGEQETQYF